These 3 T cell receptor beta chains were sequenced from one sample in a study of early T cells in non-severe SARS-CoV-2 infection. TCRdb analysed the 5' RACE reads with MiXCR anew, one entry per CDR3 protein. This table has roughly 65,000 distinct CDR3 sequences, 11% appearing once. The sample consisted of whole blood. The receptors here all came from an adult who was a healthcare worker with PCR-confirmed SARS-CoV-2 infection or an uninfected control (not recorded which).

The chain couples TRBV28 to TRBJ2-7; D is unresolved. Germline-derived CDR1 and CDR2 are MDHEN and SYDVKM. The CDR3 loop spans 13 amino acids. In DNA form, the CDR3 reads TGTGCTCACAAGGATCAGTGGATCAACGAGCAGTACTTC. Residues: CAHKDQWINEQYF. The full variable domain, its missing parts supplied by reference TRBV28 and TRBJ2-7, is DVKVTQSSRYLVKRTGEKVFLECVQDMDHENMFWYRQDPGLGLRLIYFSYDVKMKEKGDIPEGYSVSREKKERFSLILESASTNQTSMYLCAHKDQWINEQYFGPGTRLTVT.

This clonotype showed up just a few times. The rearrangement links TRBV6-1 to TRBJ1-5; 7 bases agree with TRBD1. With 6 bases clipped from V and 0 bases from J, the junction kept 11 bases outside the gene matches. CDR1 is MNHNS, CDR2 SASEGT, per germline. CDR3 length equals 17 residues. As DNA, the CDR3 is TGTGCCAGCAGAGCAGACCGGGACAGTTATAGCAATCAGCCCCAGCATTTT. Translation: CASRADRDSYSNQPQHF.

The sample holds a few counts of this clonotype. CDR3 coding DNA: TGTGCCAGCACCCTTGAAATAGAAGCTTTCTTT. This gives the protein CASTLEIEAFF. The V gene is TRBV7-9, the J gene TRBJ1-1, with D hard to call. The CDR3 loop spans 11 amino acids. The germline gives CDR1 SEHNR, CDR2 FQNEAQ (reference sequence). Deletions cut 7 bases from V and 8 bases from J, with 11 bases between. Full variable domain (outside the CDR3, taken from reference TRBV7-9 and TRBJ1-1): DTGVSQNPRHKITKRGQNVTFRCDPISEHNRLYWYRQTLGQGPEFLTYFQNEAQLEKSRLLSDRFSAERPKGSFSTLEIQRTEQGDSAMYLCASTLEIEAFFGQGTRLTVV.